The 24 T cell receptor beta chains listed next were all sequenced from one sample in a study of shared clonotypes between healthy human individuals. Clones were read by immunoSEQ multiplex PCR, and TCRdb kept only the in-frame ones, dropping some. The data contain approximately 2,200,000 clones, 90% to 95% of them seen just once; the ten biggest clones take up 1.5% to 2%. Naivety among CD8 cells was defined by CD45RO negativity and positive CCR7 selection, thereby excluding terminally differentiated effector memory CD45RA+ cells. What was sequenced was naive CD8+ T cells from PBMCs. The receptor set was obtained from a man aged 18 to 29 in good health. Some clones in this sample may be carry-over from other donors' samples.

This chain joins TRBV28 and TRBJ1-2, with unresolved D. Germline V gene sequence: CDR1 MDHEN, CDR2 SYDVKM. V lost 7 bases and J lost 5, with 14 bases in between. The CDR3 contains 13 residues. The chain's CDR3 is CASNPVGSYGYTF. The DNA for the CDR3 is TGTGCCAGCAACCCCGTCGGAAGTTATGGCTACACCTTC.

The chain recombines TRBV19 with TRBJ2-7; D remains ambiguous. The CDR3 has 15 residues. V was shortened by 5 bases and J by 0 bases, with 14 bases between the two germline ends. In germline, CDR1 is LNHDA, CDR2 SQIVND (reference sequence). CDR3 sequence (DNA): TGTGCCAGTAGTTCCCGGCAGGCCTACTCCTACGAGCAGTACTTC. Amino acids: CASSSRQAYSYEQYF.

CDR3 in amino acids: CASSPFPGHYNEQFF. CDR3 bases: TGTGCCAGCAGCCCCTTCCCGGGACACTACAATGAGCAGTTCTTC. This chain joins TRBV7-9 and TRBJ2-1; possibly TRBD1 for D (6 bases). CDR1 is SEHNR and CDR2 is FQNEAQ in the germline V gene (reference sequence). The CDR3 consists of 15 residues. Trimming stripped 5 bases from V and 3 bases from J, with 14 bases between.

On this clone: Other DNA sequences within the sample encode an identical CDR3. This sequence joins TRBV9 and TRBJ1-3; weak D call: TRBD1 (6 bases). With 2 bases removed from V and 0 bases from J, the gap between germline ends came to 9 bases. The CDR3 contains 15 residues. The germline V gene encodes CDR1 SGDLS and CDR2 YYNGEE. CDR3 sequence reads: CASSVEGVSGNTIYF. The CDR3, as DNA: TGTGCCAGCAGCGTTGAGGGGGTCTCTGGAAACACCATATATTTT. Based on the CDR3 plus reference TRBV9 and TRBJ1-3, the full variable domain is DSGVTQTPKHLITATGQRVTLRCSPRSGDLSVYWYQQSLDQGLQFLIQYYNGEERAKGNILERFSAQQFPDLHSELNLSSLELGDSALYFCASSVEGVSGNTIYFGEGSWLTVV.

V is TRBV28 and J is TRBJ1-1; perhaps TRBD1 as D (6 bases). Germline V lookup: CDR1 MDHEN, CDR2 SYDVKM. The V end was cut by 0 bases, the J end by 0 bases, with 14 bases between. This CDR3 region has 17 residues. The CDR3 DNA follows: TGTGCCAGCAGTTTATGGCAGGGGATCCCTCTGAACACTGAAGCTTTCTTT. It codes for CASSLWQGIPLNTEAFF.

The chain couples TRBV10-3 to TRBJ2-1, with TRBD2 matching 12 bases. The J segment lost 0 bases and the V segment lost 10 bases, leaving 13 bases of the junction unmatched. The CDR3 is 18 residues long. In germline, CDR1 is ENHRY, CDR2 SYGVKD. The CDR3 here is CATLPGLAGISSYNEQFF. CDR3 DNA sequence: TGTGCCACTCTACCGGGACTAGCGGGTATCAGCTCCTACAATGAGCAGTTCTTC.

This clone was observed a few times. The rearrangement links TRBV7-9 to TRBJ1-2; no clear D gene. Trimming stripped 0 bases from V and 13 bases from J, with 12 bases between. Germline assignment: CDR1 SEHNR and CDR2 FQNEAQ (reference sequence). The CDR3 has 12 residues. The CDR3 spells CASSLASPRFTF. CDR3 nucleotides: TGTGCCAGCAGCTTAGCGTCCCCGCGCTTCACCTTC.

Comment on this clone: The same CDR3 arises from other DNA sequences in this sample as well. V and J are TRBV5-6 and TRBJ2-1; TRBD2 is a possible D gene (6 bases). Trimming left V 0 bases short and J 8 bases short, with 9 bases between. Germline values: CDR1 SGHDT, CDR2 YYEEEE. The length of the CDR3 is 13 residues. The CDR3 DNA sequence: TGTGCCAGCAGCTTGGGAGCTAGCGATGAGCAGTTCTTC. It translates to CASSLGASDEQFF.

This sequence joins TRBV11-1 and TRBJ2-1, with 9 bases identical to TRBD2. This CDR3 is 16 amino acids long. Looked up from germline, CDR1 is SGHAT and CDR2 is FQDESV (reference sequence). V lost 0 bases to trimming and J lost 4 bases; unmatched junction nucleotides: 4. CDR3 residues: CASSLATSGLYNEQFF. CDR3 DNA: TGTGCCAGCAGCTTAGCTACTAGCGGGTTATACAATGAGCAGTTCTTC.

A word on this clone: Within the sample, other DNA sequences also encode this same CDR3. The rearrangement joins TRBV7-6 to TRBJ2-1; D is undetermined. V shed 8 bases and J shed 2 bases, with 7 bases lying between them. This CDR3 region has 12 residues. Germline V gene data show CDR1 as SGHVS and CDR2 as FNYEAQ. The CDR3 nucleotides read TGTGCCAGCGGGCGCACCTACAATGAGCAGTTCTTC. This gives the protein CASGRTYNEQFF. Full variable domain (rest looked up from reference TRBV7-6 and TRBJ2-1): GAGVSQSPRYKVTKRGQDVALRCDPISGHVSLYWYRQALGQGPEFLTYFNYEAQQDKSGLPNDRFSAERPEGSISTLTIQRTEQRDSAMYRCASGRTYNEQFFGPGTRLTVL.

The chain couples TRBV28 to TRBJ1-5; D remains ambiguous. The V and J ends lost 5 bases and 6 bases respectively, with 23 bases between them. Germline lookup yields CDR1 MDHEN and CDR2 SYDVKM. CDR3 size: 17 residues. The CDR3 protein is CASSPTRGPPSGQPQHF. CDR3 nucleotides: TGTGCCAGCAGTCCGACCCGCGGCCCACCGAGTGGTCAGCCCCAGCATTTT.

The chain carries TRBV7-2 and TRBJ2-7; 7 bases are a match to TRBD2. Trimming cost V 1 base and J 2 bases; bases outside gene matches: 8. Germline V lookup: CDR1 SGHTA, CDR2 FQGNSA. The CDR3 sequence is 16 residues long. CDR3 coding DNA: TGTGCCAGCAGCTTAGATCCGTCCCGGGAGGCCTACGAGCAGTACTTC. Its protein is CASSLDPSREAYEQYF.

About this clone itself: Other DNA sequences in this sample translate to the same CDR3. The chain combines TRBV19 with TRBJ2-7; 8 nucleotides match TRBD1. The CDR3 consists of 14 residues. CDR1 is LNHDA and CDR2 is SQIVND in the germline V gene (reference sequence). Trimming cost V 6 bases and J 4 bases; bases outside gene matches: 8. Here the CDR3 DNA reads TGTGCCAGTAGCGTTCGGGACAGGTCTTACGAGCAGTACTTC. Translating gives CASSVRDRSYEQYF.

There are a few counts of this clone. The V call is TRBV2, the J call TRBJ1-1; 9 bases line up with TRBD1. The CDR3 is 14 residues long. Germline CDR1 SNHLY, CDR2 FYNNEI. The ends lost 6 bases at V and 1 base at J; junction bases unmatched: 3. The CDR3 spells CASREGQGNTEAFF. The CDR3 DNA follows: TGTGCCAGCAGGGAGGGACAGGGGAACACTGAAGCTTTCTTT.

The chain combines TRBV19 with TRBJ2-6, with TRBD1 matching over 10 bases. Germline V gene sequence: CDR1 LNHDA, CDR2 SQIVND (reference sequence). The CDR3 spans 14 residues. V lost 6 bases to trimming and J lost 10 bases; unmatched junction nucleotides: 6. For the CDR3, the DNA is TGTGCCAGTAGCCCACCGGGACAGGGGAACGTCCTGACTTTC. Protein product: CASSPPGQGNVLTF.

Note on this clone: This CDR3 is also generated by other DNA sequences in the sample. In nucleotides, the CDR3 is TGTGCCAGCAGTTTCGCCTCCTACAATGAGCAGTTCTTC. Residues: CASSFASYNEQFF. The chain has TRBV27 and TRBJ2-1, with D uncertain. This CDR3 region has 13 residues. V was trimmed by 3 bases and J by 0 bases, leaving 3 bases between them. Germline CDR1 and CDR2: MNHEY and SMNVEV (reference sequence).

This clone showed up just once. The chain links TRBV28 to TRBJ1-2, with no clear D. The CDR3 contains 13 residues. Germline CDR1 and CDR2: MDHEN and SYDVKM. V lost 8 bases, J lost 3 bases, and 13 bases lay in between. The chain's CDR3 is CASLARLDYGYTF. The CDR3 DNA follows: TGTGCCAGCCTCGCCAGGCTAGACTATGGCTACACCTTC.

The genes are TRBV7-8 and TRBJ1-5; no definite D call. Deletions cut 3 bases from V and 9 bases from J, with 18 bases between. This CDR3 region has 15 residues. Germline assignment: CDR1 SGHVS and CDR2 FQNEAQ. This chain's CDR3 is CASSFLREGSGPQHF. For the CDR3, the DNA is TGTGCCAGCAGCTTCCTTAGGGAGGGTTCAGGGCCCCAGCATTTT.

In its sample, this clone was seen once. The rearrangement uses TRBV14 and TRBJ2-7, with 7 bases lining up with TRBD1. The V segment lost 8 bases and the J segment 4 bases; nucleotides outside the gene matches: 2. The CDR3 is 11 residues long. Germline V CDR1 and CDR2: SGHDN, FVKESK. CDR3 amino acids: CASGDSYEQYF. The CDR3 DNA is TGTGCCAGCGGGGACAGTTACGAGCAGTACTTC.

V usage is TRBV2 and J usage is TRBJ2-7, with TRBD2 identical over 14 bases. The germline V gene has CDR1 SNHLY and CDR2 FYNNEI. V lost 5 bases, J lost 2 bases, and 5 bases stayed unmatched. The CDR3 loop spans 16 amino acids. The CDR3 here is CASSLSTSGRAYEQYF. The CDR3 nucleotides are TGTGCCAGCAGTCTGTCGACTAGCGGGAGGGCCTACGAGCAGTACTTC.

The CDR3 region has the DNA TGTGCCAGCCGCCTGGTAGGGGACACTGAAGCTTTCTTT. Translated, it gives CASRLVGDTEAFF. The V and J genes are TRBV5-4 and TRBJ1-1; maybe TRBD1 (5 bases). The CDR3 runs 13 residues. CDR1 and CDR2 (germline): SGHNT, YYREEE (reference sequence). Trimming shortened V by 7 bases and J by 3 bases, and 13 bases separated the two germline ends.

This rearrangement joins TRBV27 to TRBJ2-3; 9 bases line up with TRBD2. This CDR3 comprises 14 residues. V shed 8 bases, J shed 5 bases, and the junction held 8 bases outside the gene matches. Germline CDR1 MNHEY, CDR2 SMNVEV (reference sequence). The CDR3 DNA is TGTGCCAGCCATACTAGCGGGTCGGTAGATACGCAGTATTTT. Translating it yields CASHTSGSVDTQYF.

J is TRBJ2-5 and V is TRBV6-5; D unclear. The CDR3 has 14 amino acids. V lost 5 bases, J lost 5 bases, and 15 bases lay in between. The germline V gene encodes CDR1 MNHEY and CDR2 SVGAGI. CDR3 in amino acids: CASSTLRAWETQYF. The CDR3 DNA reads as TGTGCCAGCAGTACCCTCCGGGCTTGGGAGACCCAGTACTTC.

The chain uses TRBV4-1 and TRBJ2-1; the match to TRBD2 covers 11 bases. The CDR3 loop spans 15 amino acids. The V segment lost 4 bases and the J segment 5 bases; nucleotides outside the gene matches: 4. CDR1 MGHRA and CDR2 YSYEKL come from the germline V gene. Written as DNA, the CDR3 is TGCGCCAGCAGCCCACTAGCGGGAGAACACAATGAGCAGTTCTTC. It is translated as CASSPLAGEHNEQFF.